This TCR beta chain was identified in a study of CD8 T cells in ankylosing spondylitis. This clonotype was observed a few times. What it recognizes is unknown. Findings and limits, study-wide: In synovial fluid and blood from reactive arthritis, some motif variants were previously reported. Reportedly, disease-linked clones are significantly enriched in ankylosing spondylitis patients' matched synovial fluid. One TCR beta motif, made up of roughly eight highly homologous variants, appeared characteristic of ankylosing spondylitis blood. Clones linked with disease were CD8+ and fairly uncommon in the peripheral blood.

Scientists made TCR beta libraries using quantitative 5'-RACE with molecular barcodes. TCRdb re-analysed the 5' RACE reads in MiXCR, keeping a single row per CDR3 protein. Among under 850,000 distinct CDR3 sequences, around 20% were seen once, and the ten largest hold around 19%. Germline loops: CDR1 MNHNS, CDR2 SASEGT. After removal of 4 bases from V and 5 bases from J, the junction contained 5 bases not matched to a gene. The CDR3 length is 13 residues. The sequencing sample was made of blood, either unsorted or a sorted T cell fraction (not recorded which). This clonotype was obtained from a male donor with ankylosing spondylitis. The chain couples TRBV6-1 to TRBJ2-7; 7 nucleotides agree with TRBD1. This CDR3 reads CASSGQGWDEQYF. For the CDR3, the DNA is TGTGCCAGCAGTGGACAGGGCTGGGACGAGCAGTACTTC.